In its sample, the clone carrying this T cell receptor beta chain was seen a few times. Its antigen is undetermined. This sample was taken from a study of beta chain features in type 1 diabetes. The CDR3 sequence is 14 residues long. V shed 3 bases, J shed 4 bases, and the junction held 5 bases outside the gene matches. Germline-derived CDR1 and CDR2 are SGHRS and YFSETQ. Isolated RNA was reverse transcribed in full, so expressed TCRB transcripts were sequenced. The protocol was immunoSEQ multiplex PCR, while the TCRdb copy is restricted to in-frame clones and leaves out a portion. The sample contains about 340,000 clones, roughly 12% of which appear only once. Study-wide points: Compared with healthy donors, patients appeared to share more similar naive, central memory and regulatory TCRB repertoires. People with Type 1 diabetes carried modestly yet significantly shorter TCRB CDR3s in all four CD4+ subsets. More deletions and fewer insertions at VDJ junctions were seen in type 1 diabetes patients. Equally in patients and controls, shorter templates might have been favored by PCR.

This receptor was taken from a woman aged 18-35 years with type 1 diabetes. The gene calls are TRBV5-1 and TRBJ2-3, with 7 bases matching TRBD1. Sample: naive CD4+ T cells from blood. CDR3 in amino acids: CASSSTGSPDTQYF. Here the CDR3 DNA reads TGCGCCAGCAGCTCGACAGGGAGCCCAGATACGCAGTATTTT. Supplemented by reference TRBV5-1 and TRBJ2-3, the full variable domain reads KAGVTQTPRYLIKTRGQQVTLSCSPISGHRSVSWYQQTPGQGLQFLFEYFSETQRNKGNFPGRFSGRQFSNSRSEMNVSTLELGDSALYLCASSSTGSPDTQYFGPGTRLTVL.